The 13 T cell receptor beta chains listed next were all sequenced from one sample in a study of shared clonotypes between healthy human individuals. TCRdb's copy holds only in-frame clones and misses some; the assay was immunoSEQ multiplex PCR. The sample yields about 710,000 clones, about two thirds seen once. The sample taken for sequencing was memory CD4+ T cells sorted from blood. Subset described: CD45RA-negative fraction. The receptors originated from a woman in her twenties or thirties in good health.

The chain uses TRBV10-3 and TRBJ2-2; 7 positions match TRBD2. Trimming removed 2 bases from V and 1 base from J; junction bases left unmatched: 4. Germline lookup yields CDR1 ENHRY and CDR2 SYGVKD. The CDR3 covers 16 residues. The CDR3 nucleotides are TGTGCCATCAGTGAGGATGGCGGGGGGAACACCGGGGAGCTGTTTTTT. It encodes CAISEDGGGNTGELFF.

V and J are TRBV7-9 and TRBJ1-2; D unresolved. V gave up 5 bases and J gave up 7 bases, with 17 bases separating them. The germline V gene encodes CDR1 SEHNR and CDR2 FQNEAQ (reference sequence). The CDR3 sequence is 14 residues long. The CDR3: CASSRMSGGSGYTF. CDR3 in DNA: TGTGCCAGCAGCCGTATGTCGGGTGGAAGTGGCTACACCTTC.

This chain connects TRBV18 to TRBJ2-1, with 7 bases fitting TRBD2. Per the germline V gene, CDR1 is KGHSH and CDR2 is LQKENI. J was trimmed by 6 bases and V by 6 bases; bases with no gene match: 14. CDR3 size: 16 residues. CDR3 sequence (DNA): TGTGCCAGCTCGCCGTCTTCGGCGGGAGCAGGCAATGAGCAGTTCTTC. This codes for CASSPSSAGAGNEQFF.

This clone showed up just once. This chain joins TRBV10-3 and TRBJ2-7; the match to TRBD2 covers 11 bases. The germline V gene encodes CDR1 ENHRY and CDR2 SYGVKD. The V segment lost 5 bases and the J segment 4 bases; nucleotides outside the gene matches: 7. This CDR3 is 15 amino acids long. The CDR3 nucleotides are TGTGCCATCAGTAGATCTAGCGGGAGGACGTACGAGCAGTACTTC. Translating it yields CAISRSSGRTYEQYF.

The chain joins TRBV29-1 to TRBJ1-1, with TRBD1 identical over 10 bases. Per the germline V gene, CDR1 is SQVTM and CDR2 is ANQGSEA. This CDR3 comprises 14 residues. V gave up 2 bases and J gave up 4 bases; unmatched junction bases: 4. Written as DNA, the CDR3 is TGCAGCGTTGAATTCGGGACAGGGGTCACTGAAGCTTTCTTT. Translated, it gives CSVEFGTGVTEAFF.

The rearrangement uses TRBV10-1 and TRBJ2-2; tentatively, D is TRBD1 (6 bases). In germline, CDR1 is WNHNN, CDR2 SYGVQD (reference sequence). Trimming removed 6 bases at V and 7 bases at J, with 15 bases between. This CDR3 is built from 14 residues. The CDR3: CASSSGRGHGELFF. In nucleotides, the CDR3 is TGCGCCAGCAGCTCCGGCAGGGGCCACGGGGAGCTGTTTTTT.

The V call is TRBV2, the J call TRBJ1-3, with D uncertain. V lost 3 bases and J 7 bases, leaving 13 bases between the germline ends. The CDR3 has 14 amino acids. CDR1 and CDR2 from the germline V gene are SNHLY and FYNNEI. CDR3 residues: CASSDGSRSNTIYF. Here the CDR3 DNA reads TGTGCCAGCAGTGATGGTAGCCGGTCCAACACCATATATTTT.

The chain recombines TRBV19 with TRBJ1-5, with D unresolved. Germline V gene lookup returns CDR1 LNHDA and CDR2 SQIVND (reference sequence). The CDR3 runs 13 residues. V was clipped by 3 bases and J by 2 bases, with 5 bases between them. CDR3: CASSMGRNQPQHF. CDR3 bases: TGTGCCAGTAGTATGGGCCGCAATCAGCCCCAGCATTTT.

This chain joins TRBV18 and TRBJ2-3; 8 nucleotides match TRBD1. Per germline, CDR1 KGHSH and CDR2 LQKENI. The trim removed 1 base at V and 0 bases at J, leaving 9 bases unmatched. CDR3 length: 18 amino acids. This CDR3 is CASSPRQGAQSSTDTQYF. CDR3 in DNA: TGTGCCAGCTCACCACGCCAGGGGGCCCAGAGTAGCACAGATACGCAGTATTTT.

J is TRBJ1-1 and V is TRBV5-7; 7 bases match TRBD1. TRBV5-7 is reported as an ORF; its role is uncertain. The CDR3 sequence is 15 residues long. V dropped 3 bases and J dropped 0; count of bases not matched to a gene: 5. CDR3 sequence (DNA): TGTGCCAGCAGCTCGATTGACAGGGTGAACACTGAAGCTTTCTTT. Encoded protein: CASSSIDRVNTEAFF.

The count of this clone is one. V usage is TRBV5-1 and J usage is TRBJ1-1; tentative D call: TRBD1 (6 bases). Trimming cost V 4 bases and J 3 bases, with 16 bases left between them. The CDR3 consists of 15 residues. Per the germline V gene, CDR1 is SGHRS and CDR2 is YFSETQ. The DNA for the CDR3 is TGCGCCAGCAGCACAGCAGGGGTTGTGGACACTGAAGCTTTCTTT. This codes for CASSTAGVVDTEAFF. The full variable domain, completed using reference TRBV5-1 and TRBJ1-1, is KAGVTQTPRYLIKTRGQQVTLSCSPISGHRSVSWYQQTPGQGLQFLFEYFSETQRNKGNFPGRFSGRQFSNSRSEMNVSTLELGDSALYLCASSTAGVVDTEAFFGQGTRLTVV.

This clone was detected ten times or more. V gene TRBV28 combines with J gene TRBJ2-1; D unresolved. Per the germline V gene, CDR1 is MDHEN and CDR2 is SYDVKM. This CDR3 contains 13 residues. Trimming cost V 5 bases and J 8 bases, with 13 bases left between them. CDR3 protein: CASSPPAIHEQFF. The CDR3 nucleotides read TGTGCCAGCAGTCCACCGGCCATTCATGAGCAGTTCTTC.

This clone was recorded a few times. The chain carries TRBV5-1 and TRBJ2-5; D possibly corresponds to TRBD1 (6 bases). Between the trimmed V and J ends, which lost 0 bases and 5 bases, there was a span of 11 bases. The length of the CDR3 is 14 residues. Looked up from germline, CDR1 is SGHRS and CDR2 is YFSETQ. CDR3 DNA sequence: TGCGCCAGCAGCTTGGAGGACAGAATGGAGACCCAGTACTTC. It encodes CASSLEDRMETQYF.